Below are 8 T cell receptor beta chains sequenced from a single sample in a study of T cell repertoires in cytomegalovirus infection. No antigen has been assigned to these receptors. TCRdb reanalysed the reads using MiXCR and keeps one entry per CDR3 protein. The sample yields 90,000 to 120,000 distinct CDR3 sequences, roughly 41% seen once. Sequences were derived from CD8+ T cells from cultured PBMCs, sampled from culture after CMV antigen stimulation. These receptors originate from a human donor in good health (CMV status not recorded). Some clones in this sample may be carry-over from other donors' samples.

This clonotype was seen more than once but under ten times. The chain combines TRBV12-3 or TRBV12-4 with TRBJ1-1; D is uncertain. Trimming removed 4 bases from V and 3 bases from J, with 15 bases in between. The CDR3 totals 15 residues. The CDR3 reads CASSSSSLWDTEAFF. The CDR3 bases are TGTGCCAGCAGTTCCTCAAGTCTTTGGGACACTGAAGCTTTCTTT.

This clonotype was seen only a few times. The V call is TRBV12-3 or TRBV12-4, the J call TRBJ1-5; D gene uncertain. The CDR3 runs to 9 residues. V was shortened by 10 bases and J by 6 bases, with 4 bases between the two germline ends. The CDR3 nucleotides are TGTGCCATAGGTCAGCCCCAGCATTTT. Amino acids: CAIGQPQHF.

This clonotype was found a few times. CDR3 sequence: CASSQGGEQFF. For the CDR3, the DNA is TGTGCCAGCAGCCAGGGGGGTGAGCAGTTCTTC. The chain uses TRBV4-2 and TRBJ2-1, with D possibly TRBD2 on 6 matching bases. Trimming stripped 3 bases from V and 9 bases from J, with 6 bases between. Germline V CDR1 and CDR2: LGHNA, YNFKEQ. The CDR3 length is 11 residues.

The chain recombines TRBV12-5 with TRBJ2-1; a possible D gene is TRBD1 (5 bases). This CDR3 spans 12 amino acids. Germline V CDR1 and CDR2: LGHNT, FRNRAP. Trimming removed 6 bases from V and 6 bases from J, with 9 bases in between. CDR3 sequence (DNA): TGTGCTAGTGGGAGCAGGGCCAATGAGCAGTTCTTC. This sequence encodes CASGSRANEQFF. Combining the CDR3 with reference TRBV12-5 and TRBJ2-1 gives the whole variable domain DARVTQTPRHKVTEMGQEVTMRCQPILGHNTVFWYRQTMMQGLELLAYFRNRAPLDDSGMPKDRFSAEMPDATLATLKIQPSEPRDSAVYFCASGSRANEQFFGPGTRLTVL.

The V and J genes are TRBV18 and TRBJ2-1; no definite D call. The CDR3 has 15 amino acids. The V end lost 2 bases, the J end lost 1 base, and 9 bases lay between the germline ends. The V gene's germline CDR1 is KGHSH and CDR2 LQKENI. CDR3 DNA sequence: TGTGCCAGCTCACCAGCCGACACTTCCTACAATGAGCAGTTCTTC. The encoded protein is CASSPADTSYNEQFF.

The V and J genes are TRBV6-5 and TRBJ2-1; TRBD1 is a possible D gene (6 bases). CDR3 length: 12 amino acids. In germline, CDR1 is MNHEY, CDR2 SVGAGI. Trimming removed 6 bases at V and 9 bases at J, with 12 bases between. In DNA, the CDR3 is TGTGCCAGCAGGGTCTTAGGGGGTGAGCAGTTCTTC. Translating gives CASRVLGGEQFF.

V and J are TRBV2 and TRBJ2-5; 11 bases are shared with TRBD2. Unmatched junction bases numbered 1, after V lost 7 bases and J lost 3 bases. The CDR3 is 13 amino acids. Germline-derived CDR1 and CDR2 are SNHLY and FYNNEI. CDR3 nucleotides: TGTGCCAGCAAACTAGCGGGGGAAGAGACCCAGTACTTC. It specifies CASKLAGEETQYF.

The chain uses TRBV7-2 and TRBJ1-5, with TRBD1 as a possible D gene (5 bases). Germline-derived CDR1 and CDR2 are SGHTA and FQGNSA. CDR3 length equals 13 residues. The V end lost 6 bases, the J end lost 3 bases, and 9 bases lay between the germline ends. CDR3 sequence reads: CASRQAPNQPQHF. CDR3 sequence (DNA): TGTGCCAGCAGACAGGCTCCCAATCAGCCCCAGCATTTT.